Each of the 22 T cell receptor beta chains below was sequenced from the same sample in a study of CD8+ T cells in alopecia areata (dated by TCRdb to 2017 to 2018). The library came from the immunoSEQ multiplex PCR assay. RNA was extracted from all samples and reverse transcribed into cDNA, which served as template for TCR sequencing. TCRdb re-hosts the immuneACCESS table, in-frame sequences only. Its copies lack some clones; in the studies checked, an unresolved V gene accounts for under half of them, and the cause for the rest is not known. This sample gives 20,000 to 30,000 clones in total; approximately 52% of them show up just once. The ten largest clonotypes hold roughly 29% of the sample. Sequencing was performed on NKG2D-high CD8+ T cells sorted from blood. The cell subset or site label, read with the paper, signifies: sorted CD8+ NKG2D-high blood T cells. The receptors were sampled from a human donor with alopecia areata.

V is TRBV7-9 and J is TRBJ2-7, with 7 positions matching TRBD2. CDR1 is SEHNR and CDR2 is FQNEAQ in the germline V gene (reference sequence). Trimming cost V 10 bases and J 2 bases; bases outside gene matches: 11. CDR3 length: 14 residues. The CDR3 DNA reads as TGTGCCACGACCCCTAGCGGAAAAACCTACGAGCAGTACTTC. Translated: CATTPSGKTYEQYF. Using reference TRBV7-9 and TRBJ2-7 for the parts outside the CDR3, the full variable domain is DTGVSQNPRHKITKRGQNVTFRCDPISEHNRLYWYRQTLGQGPEFLTYFQNEAQLEKSRLLSDRFSAERPKGSFSTLEIQRTEQGDSAMYLCATTPSGKTYEQYFGPGTRLTVT.

CDR3 loop: CASSMDGMFSDEQYF. CDR3 nucleotides: TGTGCCAGTAGTATGGATGGGATGTTTTCGGACGAGCAGTACTTC. The V call is TRBV19, the J call TRBJ2-7; D is unclear. The CDR3 extends over 15 amino acids. Germline values: CDR1 LNHDA, CDR2 SQIVND (reference sequence). V lost 3 bases and J 5 bases, leaving 17 bases between the germline ends.

The rearrangement links TRBV30 to TRBJ1-2, with D possibly TRBD1 on 5 matching bases. The CDR3 has 16 residues. CDR1 and CDR2 from the germline V gene are GTSNPN and SVGIG (reference sequence). V was pared by 0 bases and J by 4 bases, with 18 bases between. The CDR3 reads CAWSVLGRQRLYGYTF. The CDR3 DNA is TGTGCCTGGAGTGTACTAGGGAGACAGAGACTCTATGGCTACACCTTC.

This chain uses TRBV27 with TRBJ2-1; the D is unclear. The CDR3 is made up of 13 amino acids. V was shortened by 5 bases and J by 4 bases, with 9 bases between the two germline ends. Germline values: CDR1 MNHEY, CDR2 SMNVEV (reference sequence). The CDR3 region is CASSLTNYNEQFF. The CDR3 DNA is TGTGCCAGCAGTCTTACCAATTACAATGAGCAGTTCTTC.

The chain joins TRBV19 to TRBJ2-7; D remains ambiguous. Trimming pared 4 bases from V and 0 bases from J, leaving 10 bases between. This CDR3 spans 14 amino acids. CDR1 LNHDA and CDR2 SQIVND come from the germline V gene (reference sequence). In nucleotides, the CDR3 is TGTGCCAGTAGTACGGGCGCAGGCTCCTACGAGCAGTACTTC. This encodes CASSTGAGSYEQYF.

This chain links TRBV27 with TRBJ2-5; D remains unclear. The CDR3 sequence is 13 residues long. Germline V gene sequence: CDR1 MNHEY, CDR2 SMNVEV (reference sequence). Trimming took off 5 bases at V and 4 bases at J, with 11 bases between the two ends. The CDR3 DNA sequence: TGTGCCAGCAGTCCGATTGGGCCAGAGACCCAGTACTTC. This gives the protein CASSPIGPETQYF.

V is TRBV30 and J is TRBJ2-2, with D maybe TRBD2 (6 bases). Germline V gene data show CDR1 as GTSNPN and CDR2 as SVGIG (reference sequence). V lost 0 bases, J lost 2 bases, and 16 bases lay in between. The CDR3 has 17 amino acids. The chain's CDR3 is CAWSVGTAAHNTGELFF. In DNA form, the CDR3 reads TGTGCCTGGAGTGTGGGGACTGCCGCTCATAACACCGGGGAGCTGTTTTTT.

V gene TRBV7-2 combines with J gene TRBJ2-7; D is uncertain. Trimming left V 6 bases short and J 2 bases short, with 11 bases between. Per the germline V gene, CDR1 is SGHTA and CDR2 is FQGNSA. The CDR3 is 13 amino acids. CDR3 residues: CASRSFLTYEQYF. The CDR3 DNA is TGTGCCAGCAGGTCCTTCCTTACCTACGAGCAGTACTTC.

This clone was observed a few times. V gene TRBV7-9 combines with J gene TRBJ1-1; the D gene is possibly TRBD1 (6 bases). V lost 3 bases and J 3 bases, leaving 14 bases between the germline ends. The CDR3 is 15 residues long. Germline CDR1 reads SEHNR; CDR2 reads FQNEAQ (reference sequence). The chain's CDR3 is CASSFLRGRDTEAFF. CDR3 nucleotides: TGTGCCAGCAGCTTCCTCCGGGGGCGCGACACTGAAGCTTTCTTT.

The chain couples TRBV14 to TRBJ2-5; the match to TRBD1 covers 8 bases. Germline V gene lookup returns CDR1 SGHDN and CDR2 FVKESK. The trim removed 0 bases at V and 1 base at J, leaving 10 bases unmatched. This CDR3 spans 18 amino acids. CDR3 coding DNA: TGTGCCAGCAGCCAAGAGAGACAGGGGAGTTGGGGCCAAGAGACCCAGTACTTC. Its translation: CASSQERQGSWGQETQYF. The entire variable domain, with the rest obtained from reference TRBV14 and TRBJ2-5, is as follows: EAGVTQFPSHSVIEKGQTVTLRCDPISGHDNLYWYRRVMGKEIKFLLHFVKESKQDESGMPNNRFLAERTGGTYSTLKVQPAELEDSGVYFCASSQERQGSWGQETQYFGPGTRLLVL.

This clone has a handful of counts. The chain employs TRBV5-1 and TRBJ2-7, with 10 bases aligning to TRBD1. Per germline, CDR1 SGHRS and CDR2 YFSETQ. V trimming: 3 bases; J trimming: 2 bases; junction bases outside the gene matches: 2. CDR3 length: 14 residues. In nucleotides, the CDR3 is TGCGCCAGCAGCTCCGGGACAGGGGCCTACGAGCAGTACTTC. Protein: CASSSGTGAYEQYF.

Details on this clone: This same CDR3 is encoded by further DNA sequences in the sample. V usage is TRBV6-5 and J usage is TRBJ2-1; D assignment may be TRBD1 or TRBD2 (5 bases each). The CDR3 is made up of 13 amino acids. The V end was cut by 0 bases, the J end by 10 bases, with 10 bases between. The V gene's germline CDR1 is MNHEY and CDR2 SVGAGI. CDR3: CASSYSTGDEQFF. The CDR3 nucleotides read TGTGCCAGCAGTTACTCAACTGGGGACGAGCAGTTCTTC.

This clone came up a few times. V is TRBV7-9 and J is TRBJ2-3, with D possibly matching TRBD2 (6 bases). Per the germline V gene, CDR1 is SEHNR and CDR2 is FQNEAQ (reference sequence). Trimming pared 5 bases from V and 2 bases from J, leaving 17 bases between. The CDR3 length is 16 residues. Here the CDR3 reads CASSTTAGRLTDTQYF. The CDR3 DNA sequence: TGTGCCAGCAGCACTACCGCGGGACGCCTCACAGATACGCAGTATTTT.

The genes are TRBV23-1 and TRBJ2-3; D is possibly TRBD2 (5 bases). TRBV23-1 is given ORF status, its function remaining uncertain. V was trimmed by 8 bases and J by 2 bases, leaving 8 bases between them. This CDR3 contains 12 residues. CDR3 protein: CASGRDTDTQYF. In DNA, the CDR3 is TGCGCCAGCGGCCGGGACACAGATACGCAGTATTTT.

As regards this clone: The identical CDR3 is also encoded by other nucleotide sequences in the sample. The chain uses TRBV19 and TRBJ2-1, with D unclear. Germline V gene lookup returns CDR1 LNHDA and CDR2 SQIVND (reference sequence). The germline V and J ends were trimmed by 1 base and 0 bases, with 4 bases remaining between them. The CDR3 contains 14 residues. CDR3 in amino acids: CASSIGSSYNEQFF. Here the CDR3 DNA reads TGTGCCAGTAGTATAGGTAGCTCCTACAATGAGCAGTTCTTC.

The genes are TRBV14 and TRBJ1-1; D is unclear. Trimming left V 2 bases short and J 0 bases short, with 10 bases between. Germline CDR1 SGHDN, CDR2 FVKESK. This CDR3 comprises 15 residues. CDR3: CASSQKQFMNTEAFF. CDR3 coding DNA: TGTGCCAGCAGCCAAAAACAGTTCATGAACACTGAAGCTTTCTTT.

V is TRBV4-2 and J is TRBJ2-3, with 8 bases that match TRBD2. V shed 0 bases, J shed 2 bases, and the junction held 19 bases outside the gene matches. Germline V gene sequence: CDR1 LGHNA, CDR2 YNFKEQ. CDR3 size: 21 residues. CDR3 in DNA: TGTGCCAGCAGCCAAGATAGTCCGGGAGGGGCCCACAGAAAATACACAGATACGCAGTATTTT. As protein: CASSQDSPGGAHRKYTDTQYF.

The V and J genes are TRBV7-8 and TRBJ1-1; D might be TRBD1 (5 bases). Germline lookup yields CDR1 SGHVS and CDR2 FQNEAQ. The CDR3 sequence is 14 residues long. Trimming removed 1 base at V and 3 bases at J, with 9 bases between. The CDR3 spells CASSLESGDTEAFF. CDR3 bases: TGTGCCAGCAGCTTAGAGTCGGGGGACACTGAAGCTTTCTTT.

The chain employs TRBV7-9 and TRBJ1-1; D perhaps matches TRBD1 (6 bases). Per the germline V gene, CDR1 is SEHNR and CDR2 is FQNEAQ (reference sequence). The CDR3 is 13 amino acids. V lost 4 bases, J lost 6 bases, and 12 bases lay in between. CDR3: CASSSRRGPEAFF. CDR3 in DNA: TGTGCCAGCAGCTCCCGCAGGGGTCCTGAAGCTTTCTTT.

The chain joins TRBV10-3 to TRBJ2-1; no clear D gene. The CDR3 sequence is 14 residues long. From germline, CDR1 is ENHRY and CDR2 SYGVKD. V was clipped by 3 bases and J by 12 bases, with 18 bases between them. Here the CDR3 reads CAISDEVPPDGQFF. The CDR3 DNA sequence: TGTGCCATCAGTGATGAGGTCCCGCCGGACGGGCAGTTCTTC.

The chain is built from TRBV9 and TRBJ2-7; D is perhaps TRBD2 (5 bases). The CDR3 length is 15 residues. Germline values: CDR1 SGDLS, CDR2 YYNGEE. V shed 0 bases and J shed 5 bases, with 15 bases lying between them. The CDR3, as DNA: TGTGCCAGCAGCGTAGCGGGGTTAAGTCTAGACGAGCAGTACTTC. This sequence encodes CASSVAGLSLDEQYF.

The chain has TRBV4-1 and TRBJ2-7; TRBD2 might be the D (6 bases). This CDR3 spans 20 amino acids. V shed 1 base and J shed 1 base, with 26 bases lying between them. Germline loops: CDR1 MGHRA, CDR2 YSYEKL. Here the CDR3 reads CASSQVFSGTEVESSYEQYF. The CDR3 DNA is TGCGCCAGCAGCCAAGTTTTCTCAGGGACTGAGGTGGAGTCGTCCTACGAGCAGTACTTC.